These 20 T cell receptor beta chains share one sample of origin, sequenced in a study of blood T cell repertoires in COVID-19. Produced via immunoSEQ multiplex PCR; TCRdb's table is partial and in-frame only. The sample lists more than 250,000 clones, 92% seen once, with around 18% in the top ten. The sequenced material came from PBMCs or T cells enriched from blood (not recorded which). Source of these receptors: a woman in her twenties or thirties who had recovered from COVID-19.

V usage is TRBV7-3 and J usage is TRBJ2-1; no reliable D call. This CDR3 spans 13 amino acids. Trimming removed 2 bases from V and 4 bases from J, with 6 bases in between. Germline lookup yields CDR1 SGHTA and CDR2 FQGTGA. The CDR3 sequence is CASSLEIYNEQFF. In nucleotides, the CDR3 is TGTGCCAGCAGCTTAGAGATTTACAATGAGCAGTTCTTC.

The V call is TRBV7-9, the J call TRBJ2-3; D may be TRBD2 (5 bases). The V end lost 7 bases, the J end lost 2 bases, and 13 bases lay between the germline ends. This CDR3 contains 14 residues. Germline CDR1 SEHNR, CDR2 FQNEAQ (reference sequence). The CDR3 here is CASIERMNTDTQYF. The CDR3 region has the DNA TGTGCCAGCATTGAGCGGATGAACACAGATACGCAGTATTTT.

This clone is a singleton in its sample. V and J are TRBV3-1 (or the pseudogene TRBV3-2) and TRBJ1-4, with a weak D call TRBD1 (5 bases). In germline, CDR1 is LGHDT, CDR2 YNNKEL (reference sequence). The CDR3 runs 17 residues. V lost 1 base and J 7 bases, leaving 19 bases between the germline ends. The CDR3 DNA reads TGTGCCAGCAGCCAAGTTGTAGGACCCTCGGGGGTTGAAAAACTGTTTTTT. It encodes CASSQVVGPSGVEKLFF.

V usage is TRBV7-3 and J usage is TRBJ2-5; D possibly corresponds to TRBD1 (5 bases). V was cut by 1 base and J by 5 bases, with 8 bases left in between. The length of the CDR3 is 13 residues. Per the germline V gene, CDR1 is SGHTA and CDR2 is FQGTGA. CDR3 nucleotide sequence: TGTGCCAGCAGCTTAAGCCAGGGTGAGACCCAGTACTTC. Translating it yields CASSLSQGETQYF.

This clone is a singleton in its sample. J is TRBJ2-5 and V is TRBV10-2, with 8 bases aligning to TRBD1. The CDR3 covers 17 residues. Trimming at V came to 4 bases and at J to 5 bases, leaving 15 bases not matched to a gene. The V gene's germline CDR1 is WSHSY and CDR2 SAAADI. CDR3 bases: TGCGCCAGCAGTGGACGGCAGGGGGCGTTAGGTGGCGAGACCCAGTACTTC. This codes for CASSGRQGALGGETQYF.

The chain combines TRBV28 with TRBJ1-2; D uncertain. The CDR3 has 11 amino acids. Germline lookup yields CDR1 MDHEN and CDR2 SYDVKM. V lost 6 bases to trimming and J lost 4 bases, with 6 bases between them. Here the CDR3 DNA reads TGTGCCAGCAGGTCCGTCTATGGCTACACCTTC. It yields the protein CASRSVYGYTF.

The chain is built from TRBV3-1 (or the pseudogene TRBV3-2) and TRBJ2-6; D gene uncertain. Looked up from germline, CDR1 is LGHDT and CDR2 is YNNKEL (reference sequence). This CDR3 comprises 13 residues. The V gene lost 0 bases and the J gene lost 12 bases, with 9 bases spanning the gap. The CDR3 nucleotides are TGTGCCAGCAGCCAAGACCGCACGAGCGTCCTGACTTTC. This codes for CASSQDRTSVLTF.

The V and J genes are TRBV3-1 (or the pseudogene TRBV3-2) and TRBJ1-5; possible D gene TRBD1, 6 bases. Germline CDR1 is LGHDT and CDR2 is YNNKEL (reference sequence). V was trimmed by 4 bases and J by 7 bases, leaving 17 bases between them. The CDR3 runs to 15 residues. CDR3 bases: TGTGCCAGCAGCCCCCTTCCGGACAGTGAGCAGCCCCAGCATTTT. Protein product: CASSPLPDSEQPQHF.

CDR3 sequence reads: CASSPLTGANSPLHF. DNA for the CDR3: TGCGCCAGCAGCCCCTTAACAGGGGCGAATTCACCCCTCCACTTT. The chain has TRBV4-1 and TRBJ1-6, with 7 bases matching TRBD1. CDR3 length: 15 amino acids. Germline CDR1 MGHRA, CDR2 YSYEKL. The J segment lost 7 bases and the V segment lost 4 bases, leaving 7 bases of the junction unmatched.

This chain connects TRBV20-1 to TRBJ1-1; 8 bases agree with TRBD1. The germline CDR1 and CDR2 sequences are DFQATT and SNEGSKA (reference sequence). Trimming took 3 bases from V and 4 from J; bases not matched to a gene: 7. This CDR3 region has 14 residues. In nucleotides, the CDR3 is TGCAGTGCTAGTGGACAGGGTTTGAGCACTGAAGCTTTCTTT. The encoded protein is CSASGQGLSTEAFF.

This clone has just a few counts. The DNA of the CDR3 is TGTGCCAGCAGCCGGGAGACTGGAAACACCATATATTTT. Translation: CASSRETGNTIYF. The V gene is TRBV7-3, the J gene TRBJ1-3; D not certain. The CDR3 is 13 residues long. Trimming stripped 5 bases from V and 2 bases from J, with 7 bases between. Germline CDR1 is SGHTA and CDR2 is FQGTGA.

The rearrangement uses TRBV10-3 and TRBJ1-1, with TRBD1 as a possible D gene (5 bases). Trimming took 5 bases from V and 4 from J, leaving 5 bases between them. The germline gives CDR1 ENHRY, CDR2 SYGVKD. The CDR3 covers 11 residues. CDR3 DNA sequence: TGTGCCATCAGTCAGGGCACTGAAGCTTTCTTT. This codes for CAISQGTEAFF.

V is TRBV27 and J is TRBJ1-2; D unclear. The V end lost 4 bases, the J end lost 1 base, and 10 bases lay between the germline ends. There are 14 residues in the CDR3. Germline loops: CDR1 MNHEY, CDR2 SMNVEV (reference sequence). CDR3 coding DNA: TGTGCCAGCAGTTCTCCTAGTGTTAACTATGGCTACACCTTC. It encodes CASSSPSVNYGYTF.

This chain connects TRBV19 to TRBJ1-4; D possibly corresponds to TRBD1 (5 bases). The CDR3 extends over 15 amino acids. Germline CDR1 reads LNHDA; CDR2 reads SQIVND (reference sequence). The V and J ends lost 6 bases and 7 bases respectively, with 18 bases between them. The CDR3 region is CASRPSGARGEKLFF. CDR3 DNA sequence: TGTGCCAGTAGGCCTAGCGGGGCACGGGGTGAAAAACTGTTTTTT.

The CDR3 sequence is CASSQRLENEKLFF. CDR3 DNA sequence: TGCGCCAGCAGTCAGCGATTGGAGAATGAAAAACTGTTTTTT. This chain joins TRBV5-1 and TRBJ1-4; no firm D call. Trimming pared 5 bases from V and 5 bases from J, leaving 13 bases between. The germline V gene has CDR1 SGHRS and CDR2 YFSETQ. CDR3 length: 14 amino acids.

The chain has TRBV19 and TRBJ2-3; TRBD2 is a possible D gene (6 bases). This CDR3 comprises 14 residues. Germline V gene data show CDR1 as LNHDA and CDR2 as SQIVND (reference sequence). The V end was cut by 7 bases, the J end by 2 bases, with 13 bases between. DNA for the CDR3: TGTGCCAGTACTCGGCGGGGAGACACAGATACGCAGTATTTT. Encoded protein: CASTRRGDTDTQYF.

The chain combines TRBV12-3 or TRBV12-4 with TRBJ2-3; maybe TRBD2 (5 bases). V was pared by 3 bases and J by 5 bases, with 9 bases between. There are 13 residues in the CDR3. As DNA, the CDR3 is TGTGCCAGCAGTTTGGGAGCAGGAGATACGCAGTATTTT. This sequence encodes CASSLGAGDTQYF.

This clone appeared a single time. The V gene is TRBV5-4, the J gene TRBJ2-5; 7 bases map to TRBD1. CDR1 is SGHNT, CDR2 YYREEE, per germline (reference sequence). The CDR3 is 16 amino acids. V was clipped by 2 bases and J by 4 bases; unmatched bases: 11. CDR3 residues: CASSFQITTGLETQYF. In DNA, the CDR3 is TGTGCCAGCAGCTTTCAGATTACGACAGGGCTAGAGACCCAGTACTTC.

The chain uses TRBV6-6 and TRBJ1-3; 7 bases match TRBD1. CDR1 is MNHNY, CDR2 SVGAGI, per germline (reference sequence). V was pared by 5 bases and J by 2 bases, with 12 bases of the junction left unmatched. This CDR3 region has 17 residues. CDR3 protein: CASSQFSKGAAGNTIYF. In DNA, the CDR3 is TGTGCCAGCAGTCAATTCAGTAAGGGGGCGGCTGGAAACACCATATATTTT.

This clone is a singleton in its sample. The chain uses TRBV27 and TRBJ2-6; TRBD1 matches 9 bases. Germline CDR1 and CDR2: MNHEY and SMNVEV (reference sequence). J was trimmed by 1 base and V by 7 bases; bases with no gene match: 20. CDR3 length: 21 amino acids. CDR3 sequence: CASTPSWDRAIRWSGANVLTF. CDR3 sequence (DNA): TGTGCCAGCACTCCGTCTTGGGACAGGGCAATTCGATGGTCTGGGGCCAACGTCCTGACTTTC.